This is a list of T cell receptor beta chains from one sample in a study of identical twins. MiXCR was run by TCRdb on the 5' RACE reads, yielding one entry per CDR3 protein. The data contain fewer than 250,000 distinct CDR3 sequences, 15% of them singletons. The same data also contributed to another study, on T cells expressing NK-cell markers.

The sequenced material came from CD8+ T cells sorted from blood. These receptors originate from a woman aged 18 to 35 in good health. The CDR3 runs from the conserved cysteine through the conserved F or W. D genes are given only for firm matches. For some rows the clone size is stated as once, few or many, or as a class when expanded; others skip it.

v_call	j_call	d_call	clone_size	cdr3_aa	cdr3_nt
TRBV6-4	TRBJ2-1	TRBD2	-	CASSEGLAGDNEQFF	TGTGCCAGCAGTGAGGGACTAGCGGGGGACAATGAGCAGTTCTTC
TRBV12-3/TRBV12-4	TRBJ2-7	TRBD1	-	CASRGTANNEQYF	TGTGCCAGCAGAGGGACAGCGAATAACGAGCAGTACTTC
TRBV4-2	TRBJ2-3	-	many	CASSQDYGSTDTQYF	TGTGCCAGCAGCCAAGATTATGGAAGCACAGATACGCAGTATTTT
TRBV12-3/TRBV12-4	TRBJ2-2	TRBD1	-	CASSSGTANTGELFF	TGTGCCAGCAGCTCCGGGACAGCGAACACCGGGGAGCTGTTTTTT
TRBV20-1	TRBJ2-7	-	-	CSARDGNYEQYF	TGCAGTGCTAGAGATGGCAACTACGAGCAGTACTTC
TRBV7-2	TRBJ1-2	TRBD1	-	CASSQGTANDYTF	TGTGCCAGCAGCCAGGGGACAGCAAATGACTACACCTTC
TRBV20-1	TRBJ2-7	-	few	CSARPSIYEQYF	TGCAGTGCTAGACCCTCCATCTACGAGCAGTACTTC
TRBV27	TRBJ1-2	-	many	CASSLTRAQGYTF	TGTGCCAGCAGTTTAACGAGGGCTCAAGGCTACACCTTC
TRBV12-3/TRBV12-4	TRBJ2-7	-	-	CASSPMEGRGSYEQYF	TGTGCCAGCAGCCCGATGGAAGGAAGGGGTTCCTACGAGCAGTACTTC
TRBV7-9	TRBJ2-3	-	-	CASSTRLVGDTDTQYF	TGTGCCAGCAGCACGCGACTAGTTGGGGACACAGATACGCAGTATTTT
TRBV7-8	TRBJ2-3	-	few	CASSLVMAGPPTDTQYF	TGTGCCAGCAGCTTAGTGATGGCGGGTCCCCCCACAGATACGCAGTATTTT
TRBV12-5	TRBJ2-7	-	-	CATGGASYEQYF	TGTGCCACGGGCGGGGCCTCCTACGAGCAGTACTTC
TRBV29-1	TRBJ2-2	-	-	CSVERETGELFF	TGCAGCGTTGAGCGGGAAACCGGGGAGCTGTTTTTT
TRBV12-3/TRBV12-4	TRBJ2-3	TRBD2	few	CASTLGGLANEGYF	TGTGCCAGCACCCTAGGGGGACTAGCAAATGAGGGGTATTTT
TRBV9	TRBJ2-2	-	-	CASSVGGRANTGELFF	TGTGCCAGCAGCGTAGGCGGCAGGGCAAACACCGGGGAGCTGTTTTTT